The present entry profiles one T cell receptor beta chain with its context. The antigen is unknown. Treatment here: roughly 19 received Ad26.COV2.S at low or high dose, single or two shots; roughly five received placebo; per-sample allocation not given. The samples date from day 63 after the first vaccine or placebo injection. These data originate in a study of Ad26.COV2.S vaccination and SARS-CoV-2 variants. Study findings and constraints: Following vaccination, spike-specific CD8+ and CD4+ T cell responses reportedly exhibited substantial breadth.

Profiled with immunoSEQ multiplex PCR; TCRdb holds only in-frame clones, not every one. The sample holds roughly 450,000 clones; approximately 92% are singletons and the top ten take roughly an eighth. Sample: peripheral blood, taken in a trial of Ad26.COV2.S vaccine versus placebo. This clonotype was obtained from a person aged 18 to 59 who received the Ad26.COV2.S COVID-19 vaccine or a placebo.

In nucleotides, the CDR3 is TGTGCCAGTAGTATCTTAGGGTCTGGCTACACCTTC. Translating gives CASSILGSGYTF. The V gene is TRBV19, the J gene TRBJ1-2, with D hard to call. The CDR3 has 12 residues. Germline V gene data show CDR1 as LNHDA and CDR2 as SQIVND (reference sequence). V lost 3 bases and J 7 bases, leaving 9 bases between the germline ends.